This record looks at one T cell receptor (beta chain) sequence and its context. Germline loops: CDR1 LGHDT, CDR2 YNNKEL (reference sequence). The CDR3 loop spans 16 amino acids. The V and J ends lost 6 bases and 3 bases respectively, with 19 bases between them. The sample is drawn from a study of blood T cells in healthy people across ages. A J-beta primer mix and a sample-barcoded 5' primer were used in a second PCR of roughly 7 to 12 cycles. TCRdb redid the calling of the 5' RACE reads with MiXCR, one entry per CDR3 protein. The table shows about 760,000 distinct CDR3 sequences, with about 25% occurring only once. In addition, the sample was reused for a study of T cells of mothers and their children. This second report adds: Over 8 million TCR beta CDR3 reads were obtained from each mother, and 3 million to 3.5 million from each child.

Material: blood. The V gene is TRBV3-1, the J gene TRBJ2-3; possible D gene TRBD1, 6 bases. The source is a boy between 10 and 17 years old in good health. CDR3 loop: CASSQLQGGETDTQYF. The CDR3 DNA reads TGTGCCAGCAGTCAACTACAAGGGGGAGAGACAGATACGCAGTATTTT.